Each of the 14 T cell receptor beta chains below was sequenced from the same sample in a study of regulatory T cells in long-lasting Graves disease. Time point noted: newly diagnosed GD, antithyroid drugs for less than 3 months. Following extraction of RNA from PBMCs, that RNA was used to make the TCR library. The TCR beta library used iRepertoire HTBI primers with Arm-PCR amplification of CDR3. MiXCR was run by TCRdb on the multiplex PCR reads, yielding one entry per CDR3 protein. The data hold about 470,000 distinct CDR3 sequences, with about 16% observed a single time. These data were also filed under a second study, of T cells in Graves' hyperthyroidism and ophthalmopathy.

Here the sequenced sample was peripheral blood mononuclear cells (PBMCs), taken at new diagnosis, from a patient treated with antithyroid drugs. The receptors were gathered from a woman aged 25 to 39 with Graves disease.

This clonotype was counted at least ten times. The chain couples TRBV3-1 to TRBJ2-5, with a possible D match to TRBD1 (5 bases). Germline-derived CDR1 and CDR2 are LGHDT and YNNKEL (reference sequence). Trimming took 0 bases from V and 1 from J, leaving 9 bases between them. The CDR3 has 15 amino acids. The chain's CDR3 is CASSQDSTGQETQYF. The CDR3, as DNA: TGTGCCAGCAGCCAAGATAGTACAGGCCAAGAGACCCAGTACTTC.

The V call is TRBV6-1, the J call TRBJ2-3; perhaps TRBD2 as D (7 bases). The CDR3 contains 14 residues. Germline assignment: CDR1 MNHNS and CDR2 SASEGT. V dropped 6 bases and J dropped 4 bases, with 14 bases sitting between them. The CDR3, as DNA: TGTGCCAGCAGAAAGAGGGGGGGATCAGATACGCAGTATTTT. It encodes CASRKRGGSDTQYF.

This clonotype was seen ten or more times. This chain links TRBV24-1 with TRBJ2-1; 9 bases match TRBD2. The CDR3 has 16 residues. V shed 4 bases and J 5 bases; nucleotides not matched to a gene: 8. CDR1 is KGHDR, CDR2 SFDVKD, per germline. The CDR3, as DNA: TGTGCCACCAGTGACACCCGACTAGCGGTAAACAATGAGCAGTTCTTC. Protein sequence: CATSDTRLAVNNEQFF.

The chain employs TRBV12-3 or TRBV12-4 and TRBJ2-3; 11 bases match TRBD1. TRBJ1-1 explains the end of the DNA better; the J call may be wrong. The CDR3 contains 17 residues. The CDR3 coding sequence is TGTGCCAGCAGTTTGTTTTGGACAGGGGGCGCGAACACTGAAGCTTTCTTT. It is translated as CASSLFWTGGANTEAFF.

Ten or more counts support this clonotype. This chain connects TRBV20-1 to TRBJ2-2; the D is unclear. Germline CDR1 is DFQATT and CDR2 is SNEGSKA (reference sequence). Trimming removed 7 bases from V and 2 bases from J, with 8 bases in between. The CDR3 loop spans 12 amino acids. The CDR3 reads CSVRPNTGELFF. CDR3 DNA: TGCAGTGTAAGGCCTAACACCGGGGAGCTGTTTTTT.

CDR3 sequence reads: CASSVGAGSGYTF. The CDR3 DNA sequence: TGCGCCAGCAGTGTGGGGGCAGGGAGTGGCTACACCTTC. The chain uses TRBV10-2 and TRBJ1-2, with D tentatively TRBD1 (6 bases). V gave up 4 bases and J gave up 7 bases, with 13 bases separating them. The germline V gene encodes CDR1 WSHSY and CDR2 SAAADI. The CDR3 has 13 residues.

This clonotype showed up many times. The V call is TRBV11-2, the J call TRBJ2-1; 13 bases are shared with TRBD2. This CDR3 is built from 16 residues. The V and J ends lost 3 bases and 8 bases, in that order; junction bases with no gene match: 7. Germline V gene lookup returns CDR1 SGHAT and CDR2 FQNNGV. This CDR3 is CASSLAGLAGIYEQFF. The CDR3 region has the DNA TGTGCCAGCAGCTTGGCGGGACTAGCGGGAATCTATGAGCAGTTCTTC. Variable domain in full (rest from reference TRBV11-2 and TRBJ2-1): EAGVAQSPRYKIIEKRQSVAFWCNPISGHATLYWYQQILGQGPKLLIQFQNNGVVDDSQLPKDRFSAERLKGVDSTLKIQPAKLEDSAVYLCASSLAGLAGIYEQFFGPGTRLTVL.

In this sample, this clonotype turned up a few times. The genes are TRBV7-7 and TRBJ2-1; D might be TRBD2 (5 bases). The CDR3 is made up of 14 amino acids. CDR1 is SSHAT and CDR2 is FNYEAQ in the germline V gene (reference sequence). V was trimmed by 5 bases and J by 2 bases, leaving 10 bases between them. The CDR3 coding sequence is TGTGCCAGCAGCATAGGACTGGCCTACAATGAGCAGTTCTTC. Its translation: CASSIGLAYNEQFF.

This clonotype was detected only a few times. The chain links TRBV6-2 or TRBV6-3 to TRBJ2-3; 11 nucleotides agree with TRBD2. Germline trimming cut 5 bases from V and 0 bases from J; bases unmatched to any gene: 13. CDR1 and CDR2 from the germline V gene are MNHEY and SVGEGT. The CDR3 length is 19 residues. This CDR3 is CASSPTPGTSGYSTDTQYF. In nucleotides, the CDR3 is TGTGCCAGCAGTCCCACCCCCGGGACTAGCGGTTATAGCACAGATACGCAGTATTTT.

This clonotype was seen many times. The rearrangement uses TRBV6-1 and TRBJ2-4; D is possibly TRBD1 (5 bases). Germline lookup yields CDR1 MNHNS and CDR2 SASEGT. The CDR3 extends over 17 amino acids. Between the trimmed V and J ends, which lost 6 bases and 0 bases, there was a span of 18 bases. The CDR3 loop reads CASSLTQLTEAKNIQYF. CDR3 nucleotide sequence: TGTGCCAGCAGCCTTACCCAGCTGACAGAAGCCAAAAACATTCAGTACTTC.

The table lists this clonotype with a few counts. The rearrangement joins TRBV25-1 to TRBJ2-1, with D tentatively TRBD1 (7 bases). Germline V lookup: CDR1 MGHDK, CDR2 SYGVNS. This CDR3 is built from 15 residues. Trimming took 4 bases from V and 10 from J, leaving 20 bases between them. The CDR3 loop reads CASSAQGEATVEQFF. The CDR3 region has the DNA TGTGCCAGCAGTGCCCAGGGGGAGGCGACCGTCGAGCAGTTCTTC.

This sequence joins TRBV5-1 and TRBJ2-1; the D gene is possibly TRBD2 (6 bases). Trimming took off 3 bases at V and 6 bases at J, with 22 bases between the two ends. The CDR3 is made up of 17 amino acids. Germline CDR1 and CDR2: SGHRS and YFSETQ. The CDR3 is CASSSEGLGLSSNEQFF. The CDR3 bases are TGCGCCAGCAGCTCAGAGGGTTTGGGACTTTCATCCAATGAGCAGTTCTTC.

This clonotype was counted at least ten times. This chain joins TRBV30 and TRBJ2-7; the match to TRBD1 covers 9 bases. The trim removed 0 bases at V and 9 bases at J, leaving 3 bases unmatched. The CDR3 spans 12 residues. Germline CDR1 GTSNPN, CDR2 SVGIG (reference sequence). CDR3: CAWSVGQGVQYF. For the CDR3, the DNA is TGTGCCTGGAGTGTGGGACAGGGTGTGCAGTACTTC.

The genes are TRBV30 and TRBJ1-2, with 8 bases matching TRBD1. This CDR3 comprises 12 residues. J lost 4 bases, V lost 8 bases, and 6 bases had no gene match. CDR1 is GTSNPN and CDR2 is SVGIG in the germline V gene (reference sequence). The CDR3 loop is CAGYTGGYGYTF. In DNA, the CDR3 is TGTGCCGGATACACAGGGGGCTATGGCTACACCTTC.